This T cell receptor (beta chain) was captured in a study of T cells in women clearing cervical HPV infection. Overall study: HLA type stays a possible confounder, typing being limited.

Points on this clone: The read stops 3 residues short of the end of the CDR3; the missing end is completed from the germline J gene.

The germline V gene has CDR1 DFQATT and CDR2 SNEGSKA (reference sequence). CDR3 length equals 12 residues. Repertoires were generated with immunoSEQ multiplex PCR, while TCRdb's copy carries only in-frame clones and drops some. The listing contains approximately 20,000 clones. This receptor was obtained from a woman between 18 and 75 years old with a cervical HPV16 infection that either progressed to CIN3+ or cleared (not recorded which). The chain recombines TRBV20-1 with TRBJ1-2, with D possibly TRBD1 on 5 matching bases. The specimen was blood buffy coat. The covered CDR3 bases are TGCAGTGCTAGGTCCAGGGCCCGAGGC. Protein sequence: CSARSRARG. The full CDR3 is CSARSRARGYTF.